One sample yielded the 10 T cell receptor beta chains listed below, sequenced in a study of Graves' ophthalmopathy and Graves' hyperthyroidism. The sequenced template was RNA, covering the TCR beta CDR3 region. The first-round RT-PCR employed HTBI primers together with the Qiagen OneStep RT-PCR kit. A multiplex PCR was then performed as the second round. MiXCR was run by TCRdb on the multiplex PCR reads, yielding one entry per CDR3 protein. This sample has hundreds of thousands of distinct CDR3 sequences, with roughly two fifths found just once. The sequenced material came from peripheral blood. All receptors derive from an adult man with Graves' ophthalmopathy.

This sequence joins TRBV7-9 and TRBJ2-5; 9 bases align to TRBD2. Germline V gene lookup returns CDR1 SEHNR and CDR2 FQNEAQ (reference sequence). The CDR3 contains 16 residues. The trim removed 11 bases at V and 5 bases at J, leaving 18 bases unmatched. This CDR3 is CAWSGAGGHLGETQYF. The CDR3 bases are TGTGCCTGGAGCGGAGCGGGGGGACATCTTGGGGAGACCCAGTACTTC. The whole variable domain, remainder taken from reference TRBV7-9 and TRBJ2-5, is DTGVSQNPRHKITKRGQNVTFRCDPISEHNRLYWYRQTLGQGPEFLTYFQNEAQLEKSRLLSDRFSAERPKGSFSTLEIQRTEQGDSAMYLCAWSGAGGHLGETQYFGPGTRLLVL.

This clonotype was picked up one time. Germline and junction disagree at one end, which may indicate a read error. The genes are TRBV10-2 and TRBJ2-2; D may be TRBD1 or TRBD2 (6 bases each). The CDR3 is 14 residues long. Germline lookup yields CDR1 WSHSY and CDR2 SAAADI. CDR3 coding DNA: TGCGCCAGCAGTACAGGGAGAGCGGGCTTGGAGCAGTTTTTT. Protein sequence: CASSTGRAGLEQFF.

This chain's CDR3 is CASSTVFSGANVLTF. In DNA form, the CDR3 reads TGTGCCAGCAGCACAGTTTTCTCTGGGGCCAACGTCCTGACTTTC. V and J are TRBV10-3 and TRBJ2-6; D gene unclear. This CDR3 has 15 residues. V lost 10 bases and J 0 bases, leaving 13 bases between the germline ends. Germline CDR1 ENHRY, CDR2 SYGVKD.

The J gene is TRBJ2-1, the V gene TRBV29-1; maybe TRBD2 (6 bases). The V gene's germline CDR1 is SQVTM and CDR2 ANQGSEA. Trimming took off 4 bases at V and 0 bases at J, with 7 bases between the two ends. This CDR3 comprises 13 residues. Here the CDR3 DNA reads TGCAGCGTTGGCGGGACCTCCTACAATGAGCAGTTCTTC. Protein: CSVGGTSYNEQFF.

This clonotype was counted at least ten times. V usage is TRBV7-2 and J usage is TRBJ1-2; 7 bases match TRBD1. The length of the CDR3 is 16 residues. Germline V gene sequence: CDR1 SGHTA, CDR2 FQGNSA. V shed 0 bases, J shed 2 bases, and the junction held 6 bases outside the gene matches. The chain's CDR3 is CASSLAGTVTNYGYTF. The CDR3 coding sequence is TGTGCCAGCAGCTTAGCCGGGACAGTGACAAACTATGGCTACACCTTC.

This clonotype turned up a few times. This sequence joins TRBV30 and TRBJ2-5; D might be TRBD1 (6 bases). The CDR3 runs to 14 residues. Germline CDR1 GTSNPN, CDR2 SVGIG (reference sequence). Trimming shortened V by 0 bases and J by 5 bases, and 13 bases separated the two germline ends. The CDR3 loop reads CAWSVLRGMETQYF. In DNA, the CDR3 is TGTGCCTGGAGTGTACTCAGGGGAATGGAGACCCAGTACTTC. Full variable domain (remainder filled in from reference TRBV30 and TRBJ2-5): SQTIHQWPATLVQPVGSPLSLECTVEGTSNPNLYWYRQAAGRGLQLLFYSVGIGQISSEVPQNLSASRPQDRQFILSSKKLLLSDSGFYLCAWSVLRGMETQYFGPGTRLLVL.

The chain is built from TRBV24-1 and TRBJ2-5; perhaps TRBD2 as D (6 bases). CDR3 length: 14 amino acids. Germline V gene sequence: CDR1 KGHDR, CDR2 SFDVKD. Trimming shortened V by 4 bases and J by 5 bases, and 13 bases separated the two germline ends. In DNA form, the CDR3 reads TGTGCCACCAGTGACCGGGACTTGACCGAGACCCAGTACTTC. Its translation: CATSDRDLTETQYF.

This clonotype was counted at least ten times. CDR3 in amino acids: CAISEDNSYEQYF. CDR3 nucleotides: TGTGCCATCAGTGAGGACAACTCCTACGAGCAGTACTTC. J is TRBJ2-7 and V is TRBV10-3; D gene uncertain. CDR1 and CDR2 (germline): ENHRY, SYGVKD. Trimming took off 2 bases at V and 0 bases at J, with 5 bases between the two ends. The length of the CDR3 is 13 residues.

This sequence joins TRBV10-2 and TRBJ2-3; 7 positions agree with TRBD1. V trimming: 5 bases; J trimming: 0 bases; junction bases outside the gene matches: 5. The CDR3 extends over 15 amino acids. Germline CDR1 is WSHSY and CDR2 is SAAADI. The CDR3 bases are TGCGCCAGCAGTCCGACAGGGCCAAGCACAGATACGCAGTATTTT. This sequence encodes CASSPTGPSTDTQYF.

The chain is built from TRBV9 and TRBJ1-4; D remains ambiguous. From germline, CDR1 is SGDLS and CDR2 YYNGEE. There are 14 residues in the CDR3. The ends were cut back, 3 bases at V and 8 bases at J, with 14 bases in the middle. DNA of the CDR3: TGTGCCAGCAGCGGATCGTGGGCAGGCGAAAAACTGTTTTTT. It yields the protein CASSGSWAGEKLFF.